The TCR beta chain described here comes from a study of beta chain features in type 1 diabetes (dated by TCRdb to 2016 to 2018). In terms of the full investigation: Mean age, gender distribution, total cell number and subset yield did not differ between patients and healthy donors. The study compared TCRB repertoires of sorted circulating CD4+ T cell subsets between recently diagnosed type 1 diabetes patients and matched healthy donors. Regulatory and stem cell-like memory subsets were isolated from only 8 patients and roughly 8 healthy donors, whereas naive and central memory subsets came from all 30 or so donors. A total of about 100 million sorted cells were examined across all samples, and RNA yield correlated strongly with the number of cells per subset. The paper's findings and limits, for the study overall: The naive, central memory and regulatory TCRB repertoires appeared to resemble one another more closely among patients than among healthy donors. Because cDNA was sequenced instead of genomic DNA, highly expressing activated cells could be over-represented, though the groups showed no difference in activation or CD3 levels. PCR may preferentially amplify shorter templates, but because patient and control samples were amplified and corrected together, any resulting skew would affect both groups equally. In all four CD4+ subsets, TCRB CDR3 length was moderately but significantly shorter in type 1 diabetes patients. Fewer insertions and more nucleotide deletions at VDJ recombination sites were observed in patients with type 1 diabetes, implying thymic rearrangement abnormalities. Only small numbers of individuals were included in the HLA sub-analyses, which left unresolved whether HLA type had any influence on TCRB rearrangement.

The High Capacity cDNA Reverse Transcription Kit was used to reverse transcribe all of the isolated RNA, meaning that expressed TCRB transcripts were what got sequenced. Deep immunoSEQ sequencing was performed on naive, central memory and regulatory T cell samples, with an average of about 3.6 million total reads per sample. After sorted cells were lysed in RLT buffer, RNA was extracted with DNase-treated RNeasy Micro or Mini kits, with the choice depending on cell number. To prevent cross-contamination, every cell subset was processed on its own, while patient and healthy donor samples were processed together. TCRB sequences were amplified from cDNA with the immunoSEQ multiplex PCR, producing 87-bp fragments spanning the CDR3 region. Amplicons were sequenced on the Illumina HiSeq platform. Concerning the study's data processing: PCR bias was computationally corrected using synthetic template baselines, reads within Hamming distance 2 were collapsed, and singletons that could not be merged were discarded. Reads were aligned to IMGT to assign V, D and J genes, CDR3 length, and insertions or deletions at six rearrangement sites. Within each subset, clonotype counts were normalized to sorted cell number, and only after that were true diversity and Gini coefficients computed with the tcR R package. The overlap coefficient, calculated on TCRB nucleotide sequences, was used to quantify repertoire sharing. Out-of-frame TCRB sequences from naive cells were analyzed as a proxy for the pre-selection repertoire. In TCRdb, the immuneACCESS table is reduced to in-frame sequences with V and J assigned. These tables do not hold every clone; where another copy was compared, an unresolved V gene accounts for under half, and the others remain unexplained. D and trimming were read from the DNA, whereas the V and J calls and clone size are those reported in that table. Counted in this sample were 250,000 to 350,000 clones; 9.5% to 11% of them appeared once. Of the sample, 0.015% is held by the ten largest clones.

This clone was observed at least ten times. What this receptor recognizes is not known. Per-base quality was not reported, and no clone a single base away is much larger than it. Each donor gave one peripheral blood draw, averaging roughly 120 mL, which was collected into heparinised tubes. A BD FACSAria II was used to sort naive, central memory, regulatory and stem cell-like memory CD4+ T cells with a panel that included CD45RO, CCR7, CD25, CD127, CD95 and CD27. A purity above 95% was achieved for all sorted populations. PBMCs were isolated immediately by Lymphoprep density gradient centrifugation and stained directly without culture. So that batch effects would be minimized, each experiment stained and sorted samples in pairs, pairing one healthy donor with one patient. V and J lose 6 bases and 1 base, and a span of 3 bases separates them. CDR1 LGHNA and CDR2 YNFKEQ are derived from the germline V gene. The CDR3 sequence holds 11 residues, the cysteine and phenylalanine included. Of the read, only the CDR3 DNA is kept; its 33 bases are in frame from base 1.

The chain is assembled from TRBV4-2 and TRBJ2-5; no D gene call is confident. The clonotype was recovered from a woman in her thirties in good health. Sequenced: naive CD4+ T cells from blood. Per the publication, the cell subset or site label means: true naive CD4+ T cells. The nucleotides read TGTGCCAGCAGTCGCCAAGAGACCCAGTACTTC. This sequence encodes CASSRQETQYF.